The text below deals with one T cell receptor (beta chain). The antigen it binds to is not known. Base qualities are missing; no much larger clone stands one base away. The record originates from a study of post-analysis software for immune sequencing data (dated by TCRdb to the mid-2010s). With respect to the entire study: Relapsing-remitting, secondary progressive and progressive-relapsing multiple sclerosis were recorded as disease courses, and subtype annotation was lacking for some patients. A subset of samples was prepared in parallel using single-end sample barcoding, then pooled and co-amplified after Illumina adapter ligation. Patient repertoires were compared against roughly 12 previously published healthy control repertoires from donors aged roughly 6 to 27 years.

Results the study describes overall, beyond this receptor: Direct clustering with F measure showed strong co-clustering of samples prepared in the same batch, prompting a batch-effect correction. Compared with controls, multiple sclerosis patients had significantly lower normalized Chao1 diversity, a finding suggesting substantial peripheral T-cell clonal expansion. The multiple sclerosis patient group was slightly younger than the control group. Roughly 5 TRBV segments, including TRBV5-6, TRBV5-1 and TRBV20-1, were significantly more frequent in patients than controls.

To demonstrate the VDJtools post-analysis software, TCR beta repertoires were profiled from the peripheral blood of about 14 young patients with multiple sclerosis. Multiple sclerosis patients were children and adolescents aged roughly 6 to 16 years. Receptors were amplified or captured by PCR. These reads were obtained on an Illumina HiSeq 2500. To reduce PCR and sequencing biases, unique molecular identifiers were incorporated into the TCR beta cDNA libraries. Every 1 to 10 million input T cells yielded approximately 500,000 cDNA molecules, meaning each molecule approximated one T cell. The patient libraries were prepared and sequenced using the same protocol as the earlier healthy control dataset. Samples belonging to the same batch were prepared together, multiplexed and sequenced on a shared HiSeq lane. From the authors' description of their analysis: MIGEC handled the raw barcoded reads, throwing out single-read molecular identifier groups before consensus assembly and CDR3 extraction. Clonotype tables were post-analysed with VDJtools, normalizing diversity by down-sampling all datasets to the smallest sample size. To correct batch-related cross-sample contamination, repertoire overlap clustering matched CDR3 amino acid sequences but not nucleotide sequences. The public reads were run again by TCRdb, first through fastp at Q25 and then through MiXCR, and only productive beta chains were kept. Rows matching on CDR3 protein sequence are summarized as one entry with the most common DNA and genes. TCRdb, not the original authors, processed these V and J calls. A total of about 770,000 distinct CDR3 sequences appear in this sample, just over 45% of them only once. Clones ranked in the top ten supply 4.9% of the sample.

Trimming costs V 4 bases and J 3 bases, and their ends lie 16 bases apart. The germline V gene sets CDR1 to MNHNS and CDR2 to SASEGT. The CDR3 runs 16 residues from the cysteine to the phenylalanine. Of all the DNA, just the CDR3 is kept, 48 bases in frame from base 1. The V and J genes are TRBV6-1 and TRBJ2-1; the D gene is possibly TRBD2, with 6 bases matching. Sample: blood. The TCR originated in a girl aged 5 to 17 with multiple sclerosis. In nucleotides, the sequence is TGTGCCAGCAGTGCAACGTGGACTACGCTCTACAATGAGCAGTTCTTC. It is translated as CASSATWTTLYNEQFF.